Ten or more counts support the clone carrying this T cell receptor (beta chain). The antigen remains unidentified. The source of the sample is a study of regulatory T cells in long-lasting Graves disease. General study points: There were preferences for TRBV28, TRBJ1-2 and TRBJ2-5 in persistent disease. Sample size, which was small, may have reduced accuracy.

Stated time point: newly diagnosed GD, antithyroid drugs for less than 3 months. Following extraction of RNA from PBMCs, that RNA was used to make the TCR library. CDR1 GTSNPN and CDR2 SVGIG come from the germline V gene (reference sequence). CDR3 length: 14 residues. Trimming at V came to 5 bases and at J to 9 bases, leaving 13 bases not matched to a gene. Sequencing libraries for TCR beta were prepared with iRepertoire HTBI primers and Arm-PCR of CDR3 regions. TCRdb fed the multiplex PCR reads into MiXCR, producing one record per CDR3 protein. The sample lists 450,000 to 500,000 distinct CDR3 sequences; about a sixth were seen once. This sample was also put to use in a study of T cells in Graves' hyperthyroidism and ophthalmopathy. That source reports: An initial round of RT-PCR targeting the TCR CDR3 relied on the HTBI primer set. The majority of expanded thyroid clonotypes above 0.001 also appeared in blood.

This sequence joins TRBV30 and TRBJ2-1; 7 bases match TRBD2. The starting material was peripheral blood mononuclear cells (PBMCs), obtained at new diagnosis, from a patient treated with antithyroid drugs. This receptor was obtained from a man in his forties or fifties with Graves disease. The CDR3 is CAWGKGLVPVEQFF. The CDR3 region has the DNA TGTGCCTGGGGAAAAGGACTAGTCCCTGTTGAGCAGTTCTTC.